This TCR beta chain was captured by sequencing in a study of regulatory T cells in long-lasting Graves disease. Across the study: Graves' cases, newly diagnosed, had used antithyroid drugs under 3 months.

The CDR3 is made up of 12 amino acids. V gave up 7 bases and J gave up 4 bases, with 8 bases separating them. The germline CDR1 and CDR2 sequences are LNHDA and SQIVND (reference sequence). Arm-PCR with iRepertoire HTBI primers amplified the CDR3 regions for these TCR beta libraries. Each CDR3 protein is one row after TCRdb ran MiXCR on the multiplex PCR reads. This table has 450,000 to 600,000 distinct CDR3 sequences, about 14% appearing once. Time point denoted: newly diagnosed GD, antithyroid drugs for less than 3 months. With RNA extracted from PBMCs as input, the TCR library was made. These sequences were also reported in another study, on T cells in Graves' hyperthyroidism and ophthalmopathy. According to that study: Patients aged 18 to 65 had newly diagnosed hyperthyroidism of under 2 months' duration.

This TCR was recovered from a man aged 25-45 years with Graves disease. The chain couples TRBV19 to TRBJ1-5; D uncertain. Sequenced here: peripheral blood mononuclear cells (PBMCs), sampled at new diagnosis, from a patient treated with antithyroid drugs. For the CDR3, the DNA is TGTGCCAGTAACAGAGTTAATCAGCCCCAGCATTTT. Its translation: CASNRVNQPQHF.